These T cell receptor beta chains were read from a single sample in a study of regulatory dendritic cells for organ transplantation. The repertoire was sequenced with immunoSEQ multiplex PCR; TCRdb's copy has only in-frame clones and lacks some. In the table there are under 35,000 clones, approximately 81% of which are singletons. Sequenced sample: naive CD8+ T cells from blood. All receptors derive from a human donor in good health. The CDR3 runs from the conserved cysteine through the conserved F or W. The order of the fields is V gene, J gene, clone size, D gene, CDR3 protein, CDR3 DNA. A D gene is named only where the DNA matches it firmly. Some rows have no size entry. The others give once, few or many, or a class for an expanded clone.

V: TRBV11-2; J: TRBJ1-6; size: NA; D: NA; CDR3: CASSHKTGIVYNSPLHF; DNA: TGTGCCAGCAGCCATAAAACAGGGATCGTCTATAATTCACCCCTCCACTTT
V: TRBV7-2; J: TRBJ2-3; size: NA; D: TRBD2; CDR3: CASSPRGRGGLDTQYF; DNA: TGTGCCAGCAGCCCGCGGGGGCGGGGGGGTTTAGATACGCAGTATTTT
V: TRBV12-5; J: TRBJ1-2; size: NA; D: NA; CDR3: CASGLSRTASNYGYTF; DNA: TGTGCTAGTGGTTTGAGCCGGACAGCCTCTAACTATGGCTACACCTTC
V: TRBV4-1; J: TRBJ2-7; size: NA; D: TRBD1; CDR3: CASSRAGQGPYEQYF; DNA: TGCGCCAGCAGCCGTGCGGGACAGGGGCCCTACGAGCAGTACTTC
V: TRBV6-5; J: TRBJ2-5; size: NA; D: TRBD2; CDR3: CASSSSGGVQETQYF; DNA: TGTGCCAGCAGTTCAAGCGGGGGGGTCCAAGAGACCCAGTACTTC
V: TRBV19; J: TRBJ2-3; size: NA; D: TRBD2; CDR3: CASSPGTSLSSDTQYF; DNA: TGTGCCAGTAGTCCCGGGACTAGTCTTTCTTCAGATACGCAGTATTTT
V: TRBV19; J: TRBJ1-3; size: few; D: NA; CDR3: CASTLGGSGNTIYF; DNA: TGTGCCAGTACCCTGGGAGGATCTGGAAACACCATATATTTT
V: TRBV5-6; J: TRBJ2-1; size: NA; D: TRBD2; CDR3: CASSTLAGAYNEQFF; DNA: TGTGCCAGCAGCACCCTAGCGGGGGCCTACAATGAGCAGTTCTTC
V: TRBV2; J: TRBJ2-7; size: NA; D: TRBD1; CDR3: CASSSGQGDDEQYF; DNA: TGTGCCAGCAGTTCGGGACAGGGGGACGACGAGCAGTACTTC
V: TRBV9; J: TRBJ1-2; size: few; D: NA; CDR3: CASSVPPHSGSLHGYTF; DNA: TGTGCCAGCAGCGTCCCACCTCACTCAGGGTCGCTCCATGGCTACACCTTC
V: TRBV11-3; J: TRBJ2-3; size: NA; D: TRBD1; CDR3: CASSDRDRTDTQYF; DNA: TGTGCCAGCAGCGACAGGGATCGCACAGATACGCAGTATTTT
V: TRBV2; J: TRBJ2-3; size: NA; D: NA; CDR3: CASSAGGQSQETQYF; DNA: TGTGCCAGCAGCGCGGGGGGACAGTCTCAGGAAACGCAGTATTTT
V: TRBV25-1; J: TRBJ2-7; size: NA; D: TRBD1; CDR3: CASSKTGSYEQYF; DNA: TGTGCCAGCAGTAAGACAGGGTCCTACGAGCAGTACTTC
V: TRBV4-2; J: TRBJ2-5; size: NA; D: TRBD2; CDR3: CASSQERRGGYETQYF; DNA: TGTGCCAGCAGCCAAGAAAGGCGGGGGGGGTACGAGACCCAGTACTTC
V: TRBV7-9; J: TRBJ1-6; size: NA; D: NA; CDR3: CASSYTDSNSPLHF; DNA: TGTGCCAGCAGTTATACGGACAGTAATTCACCCCTCCACTTT
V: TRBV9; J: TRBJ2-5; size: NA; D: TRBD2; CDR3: CASSYSAGGQETQYF; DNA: TGTGCCAGCAGCTATTCCGCGGGGGGTCAAGAGACCCAGTACTTC
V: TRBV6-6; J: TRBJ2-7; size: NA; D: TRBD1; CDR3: CATVPTGGKPYEQYF; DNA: TGTGCCACTGTCCCGACAGGGGGCAAGCCCTACGAGCAGTACTTC
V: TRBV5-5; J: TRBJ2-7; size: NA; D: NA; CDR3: CASSLFSEVVGGSDEQYF; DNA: TGTGCCAGCAGCTTGTTTTCTGAGGTGGTAGGTGGTTCCGACGAGCAGTACTTC
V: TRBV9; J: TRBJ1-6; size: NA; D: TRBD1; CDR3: CASSAGQGASPLHF; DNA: TGTGCCAGCAGCGCGGGACAGGGGGCCTCACCCCTCCACTTT
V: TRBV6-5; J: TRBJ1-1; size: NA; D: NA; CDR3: CASSYGAVNTEAFF; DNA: TGTGCCAGCAGTTACGGGGCGGTGAACACTGAAGCTTTCTTT
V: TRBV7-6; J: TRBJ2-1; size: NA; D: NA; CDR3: CASSTPPLSGYNEQFF; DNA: TGTGCCAGCAGCACCCCCCCTCTTAGCGGATACAATGAGCAGTTCTTC
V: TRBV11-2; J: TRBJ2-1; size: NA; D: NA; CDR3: CASTGGGVYNEQFF; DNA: TGTGCCAGCACTGGGGGCGGAGTCTACAATGAGCAGTTCTTC
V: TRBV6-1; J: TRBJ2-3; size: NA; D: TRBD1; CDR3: CASSEADRGLTDTQYF; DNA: TGTGCCAGCAGTGAAGCTGACAGGGGGCTCACAGATACGCAGTATTTT
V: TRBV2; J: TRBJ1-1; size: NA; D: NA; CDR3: CASSPSWRMNTEAFF; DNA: TGTGCCAGCAGCCCGTCGTGGAGAATGAACACTGAAGCTTTCTTT
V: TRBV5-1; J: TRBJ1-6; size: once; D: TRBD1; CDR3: CASSIGDRGSGSPLHF; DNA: TGCGCCAGCAGCATTGGAGACAGGGGATCGGGGTCACCCCTCCACTTT
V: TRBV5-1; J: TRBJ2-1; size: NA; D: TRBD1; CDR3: CASSLVDRGNNEQFF; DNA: TGCGCCAGCAGCTTGGTGGACAGGGGTAACAATGAGCAGTTCTTC
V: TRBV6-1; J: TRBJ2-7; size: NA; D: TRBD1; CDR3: CASSLGTGTREQYF; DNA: TGTGCCAGCAGTCTCGGGACAGGTACGAGGGAGCAGTACTTC
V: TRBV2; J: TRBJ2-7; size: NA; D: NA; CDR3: CASSEVPTPSEQYF; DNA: TGTGCCAGCAGTGAAGTACCGACACCCTCCGAGCAGTACTTC
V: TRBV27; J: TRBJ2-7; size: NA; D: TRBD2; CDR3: CASSLSGLAASYEQYF; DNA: TGTGCCAGCAGTTTATCGGGACTAGCGGCCTCCTACGAGCAGTACTTC
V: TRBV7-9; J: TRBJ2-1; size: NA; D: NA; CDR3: CASSSSFREQFF; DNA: TGTGCCAGCAGCTCGTCATTCAGGGAGCAGTTCTTC
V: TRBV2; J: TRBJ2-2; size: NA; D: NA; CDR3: CATREGWGRANTGELFF; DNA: TGTGCCACCCGAGAAGGTTGGGGCAGGGCGAACACCGGGGAGCTGTTTTTT
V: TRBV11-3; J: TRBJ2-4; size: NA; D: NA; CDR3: CASSLVGAKNIQYF; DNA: TGTGCCAGCAGCTTGGTCGGAGCCAAAAACATTCAGTACTTC
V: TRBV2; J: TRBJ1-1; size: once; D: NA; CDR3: CASSEAGDPTEAFF; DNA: TGTGCCAGCAGTGAAGCAGGGGATCCCACTGAAGCTTTCTTT
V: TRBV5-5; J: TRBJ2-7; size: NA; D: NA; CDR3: CASSLDPGSYEQYF; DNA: TGTGCCAGCAGCTTGGATCCAGGTAGCTACGAGCAGTACTTC
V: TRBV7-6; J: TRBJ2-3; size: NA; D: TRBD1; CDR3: CASSLAPNRGPGDTQYF; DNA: TGTGCCAGCAGCTTAGCCCCGAACAGGGGGCCAGGAGATACGCAGTATTTT
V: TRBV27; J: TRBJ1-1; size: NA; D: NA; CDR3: CASKTGNTEAFF; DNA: TGTGCCAGCAAAACAGGGAACACTGAAGCTTTCTTT
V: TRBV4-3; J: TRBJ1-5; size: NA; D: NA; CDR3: CASSQDRVAGGGNQPQHF; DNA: TGCGCCAGCAGCCAAGATAGGGTGGCGGGGGGTGGGAACCAGCCCCAGCATTTT
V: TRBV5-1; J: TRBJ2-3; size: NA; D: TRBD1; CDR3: CASSLEGARTDTQYF; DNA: TGCGCCAGCAGCTTGGAGGGGGCCAGGACAGATACGCAGTATTTT
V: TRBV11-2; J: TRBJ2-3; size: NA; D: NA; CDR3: CASSLWRVDTQYF; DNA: TGTGCCAGCAGTCTTTGGAGGGTAGATACGCAGTATTTT
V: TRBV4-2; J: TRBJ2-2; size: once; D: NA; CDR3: CASSQGPGDTGELFF; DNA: TGTGCCAGCAGCCAAGGGCCAGGGGATACCGGGGAGCTGTTTTTT
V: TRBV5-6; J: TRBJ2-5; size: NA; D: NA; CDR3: CASSLAGDRRWKTQYF; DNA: TGTGCCAGCAGCTTGGCAGGTGACAGGAGGTGGAAGACCCAGTACTTC
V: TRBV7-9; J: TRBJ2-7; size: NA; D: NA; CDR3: CASSLWNRPYEQYF; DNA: TGTGCCAGCAGCTTATGGAACAGGCCCTACGAGCAGTACTTC
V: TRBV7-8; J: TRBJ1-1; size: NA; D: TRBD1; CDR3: CASSLELRGTEAFF; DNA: TGTGCCAGCAGCTTAGAACTCAGGGGGACTGAAGCTTTCTTT
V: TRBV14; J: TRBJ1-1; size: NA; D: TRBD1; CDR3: CASSQAWTGYPNTEAFF; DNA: TGTGCCAGCAGCCAAGCGTGGACAGGGTATCCCAACACTGAAGCTTTCTTT
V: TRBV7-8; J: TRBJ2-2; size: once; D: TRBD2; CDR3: CASSQIAGGPTGELFF; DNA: TGTGCCAGCAGCCAGATAGCGGGGGGTCCCACCGGGGAGCTGTTTTTT
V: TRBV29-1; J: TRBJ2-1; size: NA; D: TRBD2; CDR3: CSAEDRTSGGARFYEQFF; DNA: TGCAGCGCCGAGGATAGGACTAGCGGGGGGGCGAGGTTTTATGAGCAGTTCTTC
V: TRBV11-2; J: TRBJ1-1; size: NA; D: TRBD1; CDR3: CASSLGWGTGAEAFF; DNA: TGTGCCAGCAGCTTAGGGTGGGGGACAGGGGCTGAAGCTTTCTTT
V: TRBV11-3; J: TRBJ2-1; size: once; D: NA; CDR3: CASSSWSGNSYNEQFF; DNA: TGTGCCAGCAGCTCTTGGTCGGGTAACTCCTACAATGAGCAGTTCTTC
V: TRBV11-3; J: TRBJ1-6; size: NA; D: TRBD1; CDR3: CASSPRTGDSPLHF; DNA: TGTGCCAGCAGCCCGCGGACAGGAGATTCACCCCTCCACTTT
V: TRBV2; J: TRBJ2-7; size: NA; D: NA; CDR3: CASSEALRGSDEQYF; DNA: TGTGCCAGCAGTGAAGCACTCAGGGGATCCGACGAGCAGTACTTC
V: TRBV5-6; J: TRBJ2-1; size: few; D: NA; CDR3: CASSLGSGFYNEQFF; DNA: TGTGCCAGCAGCTTGGGGAGCGGATTCTACAATGAGCAGTTCTTC
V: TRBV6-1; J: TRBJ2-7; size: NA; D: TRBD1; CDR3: CATCGDSLHEQYF; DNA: TGTGCCACCTGTGGGGACAGTCTCCACGAGCAGTACTTC
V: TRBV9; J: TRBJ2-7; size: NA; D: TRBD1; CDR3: CASSPGTGLIEQYF; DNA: TGTGCCAGCAGCCCCGGGACAGGGTTAATCGAGCAGTACTTC